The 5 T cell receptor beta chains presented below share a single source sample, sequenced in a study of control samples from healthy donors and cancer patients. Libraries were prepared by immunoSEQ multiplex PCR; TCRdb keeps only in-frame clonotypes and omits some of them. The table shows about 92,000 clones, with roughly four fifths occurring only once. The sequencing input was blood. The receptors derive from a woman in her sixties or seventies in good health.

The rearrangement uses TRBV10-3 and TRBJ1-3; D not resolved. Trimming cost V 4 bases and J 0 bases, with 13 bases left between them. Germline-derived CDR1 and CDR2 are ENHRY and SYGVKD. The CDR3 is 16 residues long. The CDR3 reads CAISGVSSGSGNTIYF. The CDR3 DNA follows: TGTGCCATCAGTGGGGTGTCTAGCGGCTCTGGAAACACCATATATTTT.

CDR3 in DNA: TGTGCCAGCAGCTTAGTCACGGGGGTCGACTCCTACGAGCAGTACTTC. Its translation is CASSLVTGVDSYEQYF. The V call is TRBV7-8, the J call TRBJ2-7; perhaps TRBD2 as D (6 bases). The V end lost 1 base, the J end lost 0 bases, and 13 bases lay between the germline ends. Germline V gene lookup returns CDR1 SGHVS and CDR2 FQNEAQ. The CDR3 loop spans 16 amino acids.

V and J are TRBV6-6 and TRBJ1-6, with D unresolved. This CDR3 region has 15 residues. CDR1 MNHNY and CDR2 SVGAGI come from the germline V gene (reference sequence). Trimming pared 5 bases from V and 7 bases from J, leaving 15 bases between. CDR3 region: CASSTDLIRNSPLHF. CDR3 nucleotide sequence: TGTGCCAGCAGTACGGACCTAATCAGGAATTCACCCCTCCACTTT.

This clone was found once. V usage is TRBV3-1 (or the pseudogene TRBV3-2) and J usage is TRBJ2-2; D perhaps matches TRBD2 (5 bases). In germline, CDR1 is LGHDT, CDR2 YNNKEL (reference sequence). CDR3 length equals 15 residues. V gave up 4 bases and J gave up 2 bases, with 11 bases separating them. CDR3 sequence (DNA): TGTGCCAGCAGCCCGGCCCGGGGTAACACCGGGGAGCTGTTTTTT. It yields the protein CASSPARGNTGELFF.

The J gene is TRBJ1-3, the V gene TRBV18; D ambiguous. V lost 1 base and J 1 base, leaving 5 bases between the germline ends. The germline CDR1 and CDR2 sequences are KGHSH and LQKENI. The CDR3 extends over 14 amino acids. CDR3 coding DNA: TGTGCCAGCTCACCACAGGAGTCTGGAAACACCATATATTTT. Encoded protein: CASSPQESGNTIYF.